The T cell receptor beta chain under discussion was sequenced for a study of regulatory T cells in long-lasting Graves disease. Across the study: Graves' patients (newly diagnosed) had been on antithyroid drugs under 3 months.

As to this clonotype: Its specificity is not known.

Whole-study findings and limits: It was in persistent disease that TRBV28, TRBJ1-2 and TRBJ2-5 were favored.

TCR beta libraries were built with iRepertoire HTBI primers and Arm-PCR of CDR3 regions. MiXCR, run by TCRdb on the multiplex PCR reads, gives a single entry per CDR3 protein. The repertoire holds approximately 350,000 distinct CDR3 sequences, with 15% to 20% as singletons. Described time point: newly diagnosed GD, antithyroid drugs for less than 3 months. PBMC-extracted RNA yielded the TCR library. The V gene's germline CDR1 is KGHDR and CDR2 SFDVKD. The CDR3 runs to 12 residues. With 4 bases removed from V and 9 bases from J, the gap between germline ends came to 11 bases. A further study also used this sample, focusing on T cells in Graves' hyperthyroidism and ophthalmopathy. Turning to that study: First-round RT-PCR with HTBI primers amplified the TCR CDR3 region. Ophthalmopathy was predicted by the model a median of approximately 6 months ahead of onset.

The chain carries TRBV24-1 and TRBJ1-1; possible D gene TRBD1, 5 bases. The TCR sequence derives from a woman between 18 and 30 years old with Graves disease. Sequencing was performed on peripheral blood mononuclear cells (PBMCs), taken at new diagnosis, from a patient treated with antithyroid drugs. The CDR3 DNA reads TGTGCCACCAGTGACCCCGGGACGCAAGCTTTCTTT. Translation: CATSDPGTQAFF.